This passage covers 27 T cell receptor beta chains from one sample sequenced in a study of shared clonotypes between healthy human individuals. CD45RO-negative cells were positively selected for CCR7, leaving out terminally differentiated effector memory CD45RA+ cells. Sequencing used immunoSEQ multiplex PCR; TCRdb keeps in-frame clones, though not all of them. The table has about 2.1 million clones, 90% to 95% seen once. Sequenced sample: naive CD8+ T cells from PBMCs. The receptors stem from a man aged 18 to 30 in good health. Some clones in this sample may be carry-over from other donors' samples.

CDR3 region: CASSYPREGGQETQYF. DNA for the CDR3: TGTGCCAGCAGTTACCCCCGCGAAGGGGGCCAAGAGACCCAGTACTTC. The V gene is TRBV6-6, the J gene TRBJ2-5, with D possibly being TRBD1 (6 bases). V lost 2 bases, J lost 1 base, and 14 bases lay in between. This CDR3 contains 16 residues. CDR1 and CDR2 from the germline V gene are MNHNY and SVGAGI (reference sequence).

The chain employs TRBV5-1 and TRBJ2-1; D is perhaps TRBD1 or TRBD2 (5 bases each). Germline V CDR1 and CDR2: SGHRS, YFSETQ. This CDR3 comprises 17 residues. Trimming removed 0 bases from V and 1 base from J, with 14 bases in between. CDR3 coding DNA: TGCGCCAGCAGCTTGGACAGGAGGTACGGTTCCTACAATGAGCAGTTCTTC. This codes for CASSLDRRYGSYNEQFF.

The genes are TRBV27 and TRBJ2-7, with a tentative D call TRBD1 (6 bases). The CDR3 length is 13 residues. Germline-derived CDR1 and CDR2 are MNHEY and SMNVEV (reference sequence). The V end was cut by 5 bases, the J end by 4 bases, with 12 bases between. The CDR3 sequence is CASSGRDIYEQYF. CDR3 DNA sequence: TGTGCCAGCAGTGGCCGGGACATTTACGAGCAGTACTTC.

The gene calls are TRBV27 and TRBJ2-5; 8 bases align to TRBD1. The CDR3 runs 14 residues. Germline loops: CDR1 MNHEY, CDR2 SMNVEV (reference sequence). The junction had 5 bases not matched to a gene; V was cut back by 5 bases and J by 3 bases. CDR3 nucleotide sequence: TGTGCCAGCAGTCCACTGACAGGGGAAGAGACCCAGTACTTC. This encodes CASSPLTGEETQYF.

CDR3 sequence reads: CASSLSIRQDSNQPQHF. CDR3 nucleotide sequence: TGTGCCAGCAGTTTATCGATCAGACAGGATAGCAATCAGCCCCAGCATTTT. The chain has TRBV27 and TRBJ1-5; possible D gene TRBD1, 6 bases. This CDR3 is built from 17 residues. V was clipped by 0 bases and J by 0 bases, with 12 bases between them. The V gene's germline CDR1 is MNHEY and CDR2 SMNVEV (reference sequence).

V and J are TRBV19 and TRBJ2-7, with 7 bases aligning to TRBD1. The V gene's germline CDR1 is LNHDA and CDR2 SQIVND (reference sequence). Trimming removed 3 bases from V and 2 bases from J; junction bases left unmatched: 7. This CDR3 is 15 amino acids long. CDR3: CASSMGLGGAYEQYF. In DNA form, the CDR3 reads TGTGCCAGTAGTATGGGTTTAGGGGGCGCCTACGAGCAGTACTTC. Full variable domain (rest looked up from reference TRBV19 and TRBJ2-7): DGGITQSPKYLFRKEGQNVTLSCEQNLNHDAMYWYRQDPGQGLRLIYYSQIVNDFQKGDIAEGYSVSREKKESFPLTVTSAQKNPTAFYLCASSMGLGGAYEQYFGPGTRLTVT.

The genes are TRBV5-4 and TRBJ2-5; weak D call: TRBD2 (6 bases). The CDR3 contains 12 residues. Germline V gene sequence: CDR1 SGHNT, CDR2 YYREEE (reference sequence). V lost 4 bases and J 11 bases, leaving 15 bases between the germline ends. DNA of the CDR3: TGTGCCAGCAGCGGGGACTCCCGGGAGCAGTACTTC. Protein: CASSGDSREQYF.

The chain employs TRBV19 and TRBJ2-7, with 9 positions matching TRBD2. J lost 6 bases, V lost 3 bases, and 6 bases had no gene match. The length of the CDR3 is 14 residues. Looked up from germline, CDR1 is LNHDA and CDR2 is SQIVND (reference sequence). CDR3: CASSIAGGPSEQYF. The CDR3 DNA reads as TGTGCCAGTAGTATCGCGGGAGGGCCCTCCGAGCAGTACTTC.

This chain connects TRBV4-2 to TRBJ2-7, with TRBD1 matching over 8 bases. Losses at the gene ends were 2 bases for V and 4 bases for J; bases not matched to a gene: 4. Germline CDR1 is LGHNA and CDR2 is YNFKEQ. This CDR3 is 14 amino acids long. CDR3 sequence: CASSQSTGEYEQYF. The CDR3 nucleotides are TGTGCCAGCAGCCAATCGACAGGGGAGTACGAGCAGTACTTC.

This clone occurred once. This chain joins TRBV13 and TRBJ1-1, with 8 bases that match TRBD1. V lost 4 bases to trimming and J lost 5 bases; unmatched junction nucleotides: 3. The germline V gene has CDR1 PRHDT and CDR2 FYEKMQ (reference sequence). The CDR3 totals 13 residues. As DNA, the CDR3 is TGTGCCAGCAGCTCACAGGGGGTGACTGAAGCTTTCTTT. This codes for CASSSQGVTEAFF. Full variable domain (remainder filled in from reference TRBV13 and TRBJ1-1): AAGVIQSPRHLIKEKRETATLKCYPIPRHDTVYWYQQGPGQDPQFLISFYEKMQSDKGSIPDRFSAQQFSDYHSELNMSSLELGDSALYFCASSSQGVTEAFFGQGTRLTVV.

The chain combines TRBV28 with TRBJ2-7; 7 bases agree with TRBD2. With 6 bases clipped from V and 3 bases from J, the junction kept 8 bases outside the gene matches. From germline, CDR1 is MDHEN and CDR2 SYDVKM. The CDR3 spans 14 residues. Here the CDR3 DNA reads TGTGCCAGCAGCCTCCTGGCGGGAGTCTACGAGCAGTACTTC. Amino acids: CASSLLAGVYEQYF.

The rearrangement uses TRBV14 and TRBJ2-4; no clear D. Germline V gene sequence: CDR1 SGHDN, CDR2 FVKESK. V was shortened by 2 bases and J by 1 base, with 6 bases between the two germline ends. The CDR3 is 14 amino acids. This CDR3 is CASSQPNAKNIQYF. CDR3 in DNA: TGTGCCAGCAGCCAACCGAACGCCAAAAACATTCAGTACTTC.

V gene TRBV11-2 combines with J gene TRBJ2-1; no reliable D call. The CDR3 covers 16 residues. Germline-derived CDR1 and CDR2 are SGHAT and FQNNGV. V was shortened by 1 base and J by 4 bases, with 14 bases between the two germline ends. The CDR3, as DNA: TGTGCCAGCAGCTTAGGGGGTAGCCTTAATTACAATGAGCAGTTCTTC. Translating it yields CASSLGGSLNYNEQFF.

The chain recombines TRBV7-2 with TRBJ1-2; D gene unclear. This CDR3 spans 15 amino acids. CDR1 is SGHTA and CDR2 is FQGNSA in the germline V gene. V was shortened by 1 base and J by 7 bases, with 16 bases between the two germline ends. The CDR3 loop is CASSLVPVALGGYTF. The CDR3 region has the DNA TGTGCCAGCAGCTTAGTTCCAGTAGCACTGGGTGGCTACACCTTC.

This clone showed up just a few times. The chain has TRBV9 and TRBJ2-2; the D is unclear. This CDR3 has 14 amino acids. Germline V gene lookup returns CDR1 SGDLS and CDR2 YYNGEE. V dropped 5 bases and J dropped 8 bases, with 16 bases sitting between them. CDR3 DNA: TGTGCCAGCAGACATAACAGTGGCTCAGGGGAGCTGTTTTTT. Its protein is CASRHNSGSGELFF. Together with reference TRBV9 and TRBJ2-2, the CDR3 gives the full variable domain: DSGVTQTPKHLITATGQRVTLRCSPRSGDLSVYWYQQSLDQGLQFLIQYYNGEERAKGNILERFSAQQFPDLHSELNLSSLELGDSALYFCASRHNSGSGELFFGEGSRLTVL.

This clone was seen a single time. The V and J genes are TRBV25-1 and TRBJ1-4; D remains ambiguous. Germline CDR1 MGHDK, CDR2 SYGVNS. V was cut by 4 bases and J by 8 bases, with 14 bases left in between. This CDR3 has 14 amino acids. The CDR3 nucleotides are TGTGCCAGCAGTGGGATCCGGGCAATGGAAAAACTGTTTTTT. It yields the protein CASSGIRAMEKLFF.

The CDR3 sequence is CASSPLQVGAGTQYF. The CDR3 DNA reads TGTGCCAGCAGTCCCCTACAGGTGGGGGCCGGGACCCAGTACTTC. The chain uses TRBV28 and TRBJ2-5; D is possibly TRBD1 (6 bases). The CDR3 sequence is 15 residues long. Germline values: CDR1 MDHEN, CDR2 SYDVKM. The V end lost 5 bases, the J end lost 7 bases, and 20 bases lay between the germline ends. The full variable domain, its missing parts supplied by reference TRBV28 and TRBJ2-5, is DVKVTQSSRYLVKRTGEKVFLECVQDMDHENMFWYRQDPGLGLRLIYFSYDVKMKEKGDIPEGYSVSREKKERFSLILESASTNQTSMYLCASSPLQVGAGTQYFGPGTRLLVL.

The chain couples TRBV4-3 to TRBJ2-1; 8 bases are a match to TRBD2. CDR3 size: 15 residues. V lost 1 base to trimming and J lost 8 bases; unmatched junction nucleotides: 7. Per the germline V gene, CDR1 is LGHNA and CDR2 is YSLEER. The DNA for the CDR3 is TGCGCCAGCAGCCAAGTTGTAGCGGGGTTATATGAGCAGTTCTTC. Protein product: CASSQVVAGLYEQFF.

A word on this clone: Because the CDR3's place on the DNA is in doubt, the DNA is left out and the CDR3 is given as listed by TCRdb. The V call is TRBV28, the J call TRBJ2-7. Germline assignment: CDR1 MDHEN and CDR2 SYDVKM. Both ends counted, the CDR3 spans 15 residues. The CDR3 here is CASSFGAGRSYEQYF.

V gene TRBV28 combines with J gene TRBJ2-3; 7 bases are a match to TRBD2. Germline V CDR1 and CDR2: MDHEN, SYDVKM. This CDR3 is 14 amino acids long. V lost 2 bases and J lost 4; bases outside the gene matches: 3. The CDR3 loop is CASSLGLVADTQYF. CDR3 coding DNA: TGTGCCAGCAGTTTAGGACTAGTAGCAGATACGCAGTATTTT.

J is TRBJ2-5 and V is TRBV7-9; the match to TRBD2 covers 7 bases. After removal of 4 bases from V and 0 bases from J, the junction contained 5 bases not matched to a gene. Germline CDR1 reads SEHNR; CDR2 reads FQNEAQ (reference sequence). The CDR3 runs 15 residues. The CDR3 DNA sequence: TGTGCCAGCAGCTGGCGGGAGTTGTACCAAGAGACCCAGTACTTC. Its protein product is CASSWRELYQETQYF.

This rearrangement joins TRBV7-6 to TRBJ1-1; a weak D match, TRBD1 (6 bases). Trimming took 0 bases from V and 5 from J, leaving 13 bases between them. This CDR3 has 15 residues. Germline loops: CDR1 SGHVS, CDR2 FNYEAQ. CDR3 in DNA: TGTGCCAGCAGCTTAGCGGGGGGCGCGAGGACTGAAGCTTTCTTT. Amino acids: CASSLAGGARTEAFF.

The rearrangement joins TRBV9 to TRBJ1-3; D is unresolved. Germline-derived CDR1 and CDR2 are SGDLS and YYNGEE. The CDR3 sequence is 14 residues long. Trimming pared 6 bases from V and 4 bases from J, leaving 14 bases between. CDR3 amino acids: CASTLGGEGNTIYF. CDR3 sequence (DNA): TGTGCCAGCACCCTAGGTGGAGAGGGAAACACCATATATTTT. Using reference TRBV9 and TRBJ1-3 for the parts outside the CDR3, the full variable domain is DSGVTQTPKHLITATGQRVTLRCSPRSGDLSVYWYQQSLDQGLQFLIQYYNGEERAKGNILERFSAQQFPDLHSELNLSSLELGDSALYFCASTLGGEGNTIYFGEGSWLTVV.

The chain has TRBV7-6 and TRBJ2-7, with a possible D match to TRBD1 (6 bases). There are 14 residues in the CDR3. Germline V gene lookup returns CDR1 SGHVS and CDR2 FNYEAQ. With 4 bases removed from V and 0 bases from J, the gap between germline ends came to 10 bases. The CDR3 bases are TGTGCCAGCAGCTACACGGACAGCTCCTACGAGCAGTACTTC. Translated, it gives CASSYTDSSYEQYF. Combining the CDR3 with reference TRBV7-6 and TRBJ2-7 gives the whole variable domain GAGVSQSPRYKVTKRGQDVALRCDPISGHVSLYWYRQALGQGPEFLTYFNYEAQQDKSGLPNDRFSAERPEGSISTLTIQRTEQRDSAMYRCASSYTDSSYEQYFGPGTRLTVT.

The V gene is TRBV11-3, the J gene TRBJ2-2; D is uncertain. V gave up 5 bases and J gave up 8 bases, with 9 bases separating them. The CDR3 has 12 amino acids. The germline CDR1 and CDR2 sequences are SGHNT and YENEEA. The CDR3 region is CASSHPAGELFF. The CDR3 nucleotides read TGTGCCAGCAGCCACCCAGCAGGGGAGCTGTTTTTT.

The chain uses TRBV9 and TRBJ2-1; 7 bases align to TRBD2. The length of the CDR3 is 15 residues. Per germline, CDR1 SGDLS and CDR2 YYNGEE. V shed 0 bases and J 6 bases; nucleotides not matched to a gene: 6. The CDR3 DNA follows: TGTGCCAGCAGCGTAGACGGGAGGCCTCGCAATGAGCAGTTCTTC. Translating gives CASSVDGRPRNEQFF.

The J gene is TRBJ1-5, the V gene TRBV27; 8 bases agree with TRBD1. This CDR3 contains 14 residues. After removal of 6 bases from V and 6 bases from J, the junction contained 7 bases not matched to a gene. CDR1 and CDR2 from the germline V gene are MNHEY and SMNVEV (reference sequence). CDR3 region: CASSTGGLPQPQHF. CDR3 DNA sequence: TGTGCCAGCAGCACAGGGGGACTCCCTCAGCCCCAGCATTTT.